This T cell receptor beta chain originates from a study of early stage breast cancer tumors. Overall study context: Most of the 16 invasive tumors were ER+, PR+ and HER2-. General study findings and limits: Most shared enriched TCRB sequences were commonly generated ones. Compared with adjacent normal breast tissue, tumors showed 2 to 3-fold greater T cell density and higher clonality.

The germline CDR1 and CDR2 sequences are GTSNPN and SVGIG (reference sequence). This CDR3 is 14 amino acids long. The J segment lost 5 bases and the V segment lost 5 bases, leaving 8 bases of the junction unmatched. In its sample, this clone was seen a few times. Antigen: not known. Roughly 18-55 mg of tissue was diced for each tumor. Clones were read by immunoSEQ multiplex PCR, and TCRdb kept only the in-frame ones, dropping some. This table holds around 9,900 clones, roughly 60% found once. The sequence was collected from a person between 60 and 69 years old with breast cancer. The chain is built from TRBV30 and TRBJ2-2, with TRBD1 matching 7 bases. The sample comprised breast tumor tissue. The CDR3 DNA reads as TGTGCCTGGGACGGACAGGCTGTTACCGGGGAGCTGTTTTTT. Protein product: CAWDGQAVTGELFF.